This entry features one T cell receptor beta chain sequence. The sample belongs to a study of control samples from healthy donors and cancer patients. Per germline, CDR1 MGHRA and CDR2 YSYEKL. Trimming pared 0 bases from V and 3 bases from J, leaving 9 bases between. The CDR3 loop spans 15 amino acids. Using immunoSEQ multiplex PCR, the repertoire was profiled, and TCRdb retains in-frame clones only, with some absent. The table includes about 97,000 clones, about 89% detected once. The source is a man aged 25-40 years in good health. The chain couples TRBV4-1 to TRBJ1-5; no clear D gene. The specimen sequenced was blood. The CDR3 DNA sequence: TGCGCCAGCAGCCAAGACCGGAGCCACAATCAGCCCCAGCATTTT. It yields the protein CASSQDRSHNQPQHF.